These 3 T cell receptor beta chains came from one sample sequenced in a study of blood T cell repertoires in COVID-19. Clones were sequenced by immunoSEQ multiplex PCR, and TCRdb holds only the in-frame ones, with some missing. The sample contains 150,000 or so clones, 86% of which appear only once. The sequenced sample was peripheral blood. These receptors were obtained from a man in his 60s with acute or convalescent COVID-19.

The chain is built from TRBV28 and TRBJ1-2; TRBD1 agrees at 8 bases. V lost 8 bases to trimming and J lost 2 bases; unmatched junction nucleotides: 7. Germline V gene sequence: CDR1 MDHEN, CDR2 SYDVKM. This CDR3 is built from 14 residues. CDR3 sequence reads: CASDGQGENYGYTF. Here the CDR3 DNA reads TGTGCCAGCGACGGACAGGGCGAGAACTATGGCTACACCTTC.

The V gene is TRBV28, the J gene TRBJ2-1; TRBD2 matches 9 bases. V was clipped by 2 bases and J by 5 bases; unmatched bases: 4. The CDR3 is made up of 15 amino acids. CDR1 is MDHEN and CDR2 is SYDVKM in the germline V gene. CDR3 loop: CASSLRPSGNNEQFF. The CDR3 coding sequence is TGTGCCAGCAGTTTAAGGCCTAGCGGGAACAATGAGCAGTTCTTC. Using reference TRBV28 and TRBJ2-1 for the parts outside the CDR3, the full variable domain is DVKVTQSSRYLVKRTGEKVFLECVQDMDHENMFWYRQDPGLGLRLIYFSYDVKMKEKGDIPEGYSVSREKKERFSLILESASTNQTSMYLCASSLRPSGNNEQFFGPGTRLTVL.

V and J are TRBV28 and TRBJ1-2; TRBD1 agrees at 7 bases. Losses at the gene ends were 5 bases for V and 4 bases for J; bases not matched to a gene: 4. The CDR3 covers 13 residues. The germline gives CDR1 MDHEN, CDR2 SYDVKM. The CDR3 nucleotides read TGTGCCAGCAGTGTGGACAGGTTCTATGGCTACACCTTC. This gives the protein CASSVDRFYGYTF.